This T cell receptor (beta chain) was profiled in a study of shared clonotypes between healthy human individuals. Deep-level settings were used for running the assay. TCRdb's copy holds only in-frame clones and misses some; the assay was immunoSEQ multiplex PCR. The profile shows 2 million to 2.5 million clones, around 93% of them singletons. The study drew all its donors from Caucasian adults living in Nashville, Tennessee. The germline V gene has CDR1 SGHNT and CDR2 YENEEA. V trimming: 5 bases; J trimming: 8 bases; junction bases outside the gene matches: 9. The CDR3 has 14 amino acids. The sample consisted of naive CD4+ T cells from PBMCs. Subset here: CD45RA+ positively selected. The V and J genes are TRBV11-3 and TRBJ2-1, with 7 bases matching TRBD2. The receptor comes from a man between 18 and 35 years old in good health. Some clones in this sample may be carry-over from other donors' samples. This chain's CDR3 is CASSPDGRPYEQFF. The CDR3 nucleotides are TGTGCCAGCAGCCCGGACGGGAGGCCATATGAGCAGTTCTTC.